Shown below are 2 T cell receptor beta chains from a single sample sequenced in a study of cytomegalovirus exposure and HLA in healthy donors. Primers: 60 Vbeta forward and 13 Jbeta reverse. The data were produced by immunoSEQ multiplex PCR, yet TCRdb's version contains in-frame clones alone and is incomplete. The sample has 100,000 to 150,000 clones; about 73% are singletons. Sequenced material: PBMCs. These receptors were taken from a human donor in good health.

The rearrangement links TRBV4-3 to TRBJ2-7, with TRBD2 as a possible D gene (7 bases). From germline, CDR1 is LGHNA and CDR2 YSLEER. V was trimmed by 0 bases and J by 3 bases, leaving 12 bases between them. The CDR3 loop spans 15 amino acids. CDR3 sequence: CASSQDGRGFYEQYF. The CDR3 DNA sequence: TGCGCCAGCAGCCAAGATGGGAGGGGGTTCTACGAGCAGTACTTC.

This rearrangement joins TRBV30 to TRBJ1-2; a weak D match, TRBD1 (6 bases). Between the trimmed V and J ends, which lost 6 bases and 3 bases, there was a span of 14 bases. The germline gives CDR1 GTSNPN, CDR2 SVGIG (reference sequence). The CDR3 spans 13 residues. CDR3 sequence: CACLTGRDYGYTF. DNA for the CDR3: TGTGCCTGCCTTACAGGGCGCGACTATGGCTACACCTTC. Full variable domain (missing parts from reference TRBV30 and TRBJ1-2): SQTIHQWPATLVQPVGSPLSLECTVEGTSNPNLYWYRQAAGRGLQLLFYSVGIGQISSEVPQNLSASRPQDRQFILSSKKLLLSDSGFYLCACLTGRDYGYTFGSGTRLTVV.